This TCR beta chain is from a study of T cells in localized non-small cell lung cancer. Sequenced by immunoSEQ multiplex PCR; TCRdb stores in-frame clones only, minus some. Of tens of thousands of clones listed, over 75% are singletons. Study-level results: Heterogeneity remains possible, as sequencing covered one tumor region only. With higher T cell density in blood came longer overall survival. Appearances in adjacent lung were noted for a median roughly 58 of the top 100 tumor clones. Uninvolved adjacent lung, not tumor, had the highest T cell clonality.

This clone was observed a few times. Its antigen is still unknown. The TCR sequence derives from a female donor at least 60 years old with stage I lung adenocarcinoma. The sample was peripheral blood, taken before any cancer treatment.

CDR3 sequence (DNA): TGTGCCAGTAGTGCCGGGACTAGCGGTGATACGCAGTATTTT. Residues: CASSAGTSGDTQYF. The V call is TRBV19, the J call TRBJ2-3; TRBD2 aligns across 11 bases. The V and J ends lost 5 bases and 6 bases, in that order; junction bases with no gene match: 4. There are 14 residues in the CDR3. Germline CDR1 LNHDA, CDR2 SQIVND (reference sequence).